The clone carrying this T cell receptor (beta chain) was detected only once. The junction had 7 bases not matched to a gene; V was cut back by 6 bases and J by 3 bases. The CDR3 extends over 14 amino acids. Germline V gene sequence: CDR1 SEHNR, CDR2 FQNEAQ (reference sequence). Across 18 months, stable Graves' hyperthyroidism was marked by no progression to ophthalmopathy. Patients having uncontrolled infection, another autoimmune disease, pregnancy or lactation were not included. The entry originates in a study of T cells in Graves' hyperthyroidism and ophthalmopathy. Amplification yielded TCR beta CDR3 regions, with RNA transcripts as the source. The HTBI primer set was used in a first-round RT-PCR of the TCR CDR3. TCRdb itself ran the multiplex PCR reads through MiXCR, one entry per CDR3 protein. In the table there are around 480,000 distinct CDR3 sequences, over 13% of which are singletons.

This chain links TRBV7-9 with TRBJ2-7; 8 nucleotides match TRBD2. This receptor was identified in a woman between 18 and 30 years old with Graves' hyperthyroidism. Sequencing used blood. CDR3 loop: CASSNTGGLYEQYF. The CDR3 coding sequence is TGTGCCAGCAGTAATACGGGAGGGCTCTACGAGCAGTACTTC.